This T cell receptor beta chain was observed in a study of blood T cell repertoires in COVID-19. Background on the study: Acute-phase and convalescent COVID-19 samples originated in the United States, Italy and Spain. The analysed material was cDNA or gDNA that came from T cells, B-cell-depleted T cells, or PBMCs.

With V trimmed by 5 bases and J by 4 bases, 8 bases remained unmatched. The CDR3 extends over 15 amino acids. The V gene's germline CDR1 is KGHSH and CDR2 LQKENI. Original processing methods: The authors estimated nucleated cell counts from reference gene primer amplification. TCRdb keeps only in-frame clones here, not all; method: immunoSEQ multiplex PCR. V and J calls plus clone size are reproduced from that table; the DNA served to infer D and trimming. The sample gives 150,000 to 200,000 clones, approximately 85% of which show up once; roughly 9.8% is in the top ten. This clonotype was obtained from a woman of 80 years or more with acute or convalescent COVID-19. The sample taken for sequencing was peripheral blood. The V call is TRBV18, the J call TRBJ2-5; 9 bases align to TRBD1. The CDR3 sequence: CASSSAQGARETQYF. CDR3 nucleotide sequence: TGTGCCAGCTCATCGGCACAGGGGGCGAGAGAGACCCAGTACTTC.